A selection of T cell receptor beta chains follows, all from one sample in a study of early T cells in non-severe SARS-CoV-2 infection. TCRdb analysed the 5' RACE reads with MiXCR anew, one entry per CDR3 protein. The sample has roughly 42,000 distinct CDR3 sequences, approximately 12% seen once. Sample: whole blood. The receptors originated from an adult who was a healthcare worker with PCR-confirmed SARS-CoV-2 infection or an uninfected control (not recorded which). CDR3s leave out the opening cysteine and the closing phenylalanine or tryptophan.

ASSYGLAIYTDTQY	TRBV6-2/TRBV6-3	TRBJ2-3
ASSSLGSGNTIY	TRBV12-3/TRBV12-4	TRBJ1-3
ASSRGGVGSPLH	TRBV11-2	TRBJ1-6
ASSLTTQQY	TRBV5-1	TRBJ2-3
ASSDRDPRRTGANVLT	TRBV21-1	TRBJ2-6
ASGGGSNQPQH	TRBV4-2	TRBJ1-5
ASRDLTPNTGELF	TRBV10-1	TRBJ2-2
ASRVNTGELF	TRBV7-3	TRBJ2-2
ASSYQGGANTEAF	TRBV7-8	TRBJ1-1
ASSFLGFTDTQY	TRBV27	TRBJ2-3
ASSPPGQGKTQY	TRBV5-1	TRBJ2-5